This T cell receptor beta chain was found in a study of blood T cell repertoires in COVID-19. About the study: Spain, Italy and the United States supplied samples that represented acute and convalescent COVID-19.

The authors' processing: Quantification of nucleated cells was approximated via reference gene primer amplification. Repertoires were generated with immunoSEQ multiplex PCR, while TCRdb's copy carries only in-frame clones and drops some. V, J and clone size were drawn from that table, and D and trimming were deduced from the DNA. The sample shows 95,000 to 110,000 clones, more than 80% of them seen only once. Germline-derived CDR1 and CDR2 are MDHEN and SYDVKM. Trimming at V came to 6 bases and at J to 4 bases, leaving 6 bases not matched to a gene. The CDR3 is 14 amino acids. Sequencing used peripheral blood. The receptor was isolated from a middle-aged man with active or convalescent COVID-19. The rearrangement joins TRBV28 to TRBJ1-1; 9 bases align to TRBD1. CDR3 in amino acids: CASSPTGGLTEAFF. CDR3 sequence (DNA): TGTGCCAGCAGCCCAACAGGGGGCCTCACTGAAGCTTTCTTT.